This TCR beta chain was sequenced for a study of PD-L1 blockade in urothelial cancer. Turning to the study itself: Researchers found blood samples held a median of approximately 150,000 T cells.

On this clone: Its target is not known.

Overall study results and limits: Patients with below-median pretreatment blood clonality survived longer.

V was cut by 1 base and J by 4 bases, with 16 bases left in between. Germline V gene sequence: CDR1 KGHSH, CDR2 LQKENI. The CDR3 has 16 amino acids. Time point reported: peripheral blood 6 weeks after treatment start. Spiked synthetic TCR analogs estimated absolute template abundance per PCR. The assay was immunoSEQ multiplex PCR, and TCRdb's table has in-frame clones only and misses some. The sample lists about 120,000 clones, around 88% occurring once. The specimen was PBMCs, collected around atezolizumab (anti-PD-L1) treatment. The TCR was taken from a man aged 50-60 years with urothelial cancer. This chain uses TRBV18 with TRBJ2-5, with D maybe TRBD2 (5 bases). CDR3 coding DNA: TGTGCCAGCTCACCACGTTTTAGCGACTCCGGAGAGACCCAGTACTTC. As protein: CASSPRFSDSGETQYF.